This T cell receptor (beta chain) was sequenced for a study of blood T cell repertoires in COVID-19. Study summary: Samples came from the United States, Italy and Spain, spanning acute and convalescent COVID-19.

Assay used: immunoSEQ multiplex PCR; TCRdb lists only in-frame clones, some missing. The data contain more than 65,000 clones, more than 80% of them singletons. This TCR came from a human donor in a cohort sampled during active COVID-19. Source material: peripheral blood.

CDR3 amino acids: CASSHGSGREDTQYF. Written as DNA, the CDR3 is TGTGCCAGCAGCCACGGTAGCGGGAGGGAAGATACGCAGTATTTT. The chain carries TRBV3-1 (or the pseudogene TRBV3-2) and TRBJ2-3; 11 bases agree with TRBD2. Unmatched junction bases numbered 4, after V lost 3 bases and J lost 5 bases. This CDR3 has 15 amino acids. Looked up from germline, CDR1 is LGHDT and CDR2 is YNNKEL (reference sequence).